This passage covers 23 T cell receptor beta chains from one sample sequenced in a study of T cell changes during pregnancy in multiple sclerosis. This table comes from immunoSEQ multiplex PCR, and its TCRdb copy is limited to in-frame clones, with some not included. This table holds 55,000 to 85,000 clones, 92% found once. The sample consisted of peripheral blood, taken after pregnancy. Receptor source: a female donor with multiple sclerosis, enrolled in a pregnancy study.

This chain joins TRBV4-3 and TRBJ1-4; 9 bases align to TRBD1. The CDR3 runs 16 residues. V shed 1 base and J 8 bases; nucleotides not matched to a gene: 8. The germline gives CDR1 LGHNA, CDR2 YSLEER. CDR3 nucleotide sequence: TGCGCCAGCAGCCAAGCCCTACAGGGGGCGCGCGAAAAACTGTTTTTT. Translating it yields CASSQALQGAREKLFF.

This clone has a single count. The chain recombines TRBV5-8 with TRBJ1-3, with D unresolved. The V gene's germline CDR1 is SGHTS and CDR2 YDEGEE. Trimming left V 6 bases short and J 2 bases short, with 12 bases between. This CDR3 is built from 14 residues. The CDR3: CASTEPLTGNTIYF. The CDR3, as DNA: TGTGCCAGCACCGAGCCACTGACTGGAAACACCATATATTTT. The whole variable domain, remainder taken from reference TRBV5-8 and TRBJ1-3, is EAGVTQSPTHLIKTRGQQATLRCSPISGHTSVYWYQQALGLGLQFLLWYDEGEERNRGNFPPRFSGRQFPNYSSELNVNALELEDSALYLCASTEPLTGNTIYFGEGSWLTVV.

A single count supports this clone. The chain uses TRBV28 and TRBJ2-3; D gene uncertain. V was cut by 5 bases and J by 2 bases, with 20 bases left in between. CDR3 length: 17 residues. Germline V gene sequence: CDR1 MDHEN, CDR2 SYDVKM. CDR3 amino acids: CASSPSDLPRYTDTQYF. CDR3 bases: TGTGCCAGCAGTCCATCCGACTTGCCCCGCTACACAGATACGCAGTATTTT.

The V gene is TRBV5-5, the J gene TRBJ2-7; 9 bases align to TRBD2. The CDR3 has 15 residues. CDR1 and CDR2 from the germline V gene are SGHKS and YYEKEE (reference sequence). After removal of 1 base from V and 2 bases from J, the junction contained 4 bases not matched to a gene. The CDR3 spells CASSLSGGRAYEQYF. The CDR3 DNA reads TGTGCCAGCAGCTTGTCGGGCGGGAGGGCCTACGAGCAGTACTTC.

This clone was found once. This same CDR3 is encoded by further DNA sequences in the sample. V is TRBV5-1 and J is TRBJ2-7; 7 positions agree with TRBD1. The V and J ends lost 3 bases and 1 base, in that order; junction bases with no gene match: 7. The CDR3 is 15 residues long. CDR1 and CDR2 (germline): SGHRS, YFSETQ. The CDR3 region is CASSSLQGLSYEQYF. Here the CDR3 DNA reads TGCGCCAGCAGCTCTCTACAGGGGTTATCCTACGAGCAGTACTTC.

CDR3 sequence: CASRQGRNTEAFF. CDR3 bases: TGTGCCAGCAGACAGGGGAGGAACACTGAAGCTTTCTTT. This sequence joins TRBV2 and TRBJ1-1; 7 bases agree with TRBD1. The CDR3 spans 13 residues. From germline, CDR1 is SNHLY and CDR2 FYNNEI. J lost 1 base, V lost 6 bases, and 2 bases had no gene match.

This clone came up once. This rearrangement joins TRBV29-1 to TRBJ2-5; the match to TRBD1 covers 8 bases. With V trimmed by 7 bases and J by 5 bases, 12 bases remained unmatched. The CDR3 totals 14 residues. The germline gives CDR1 SQVTM, CDR2 ANQGSEA. The CDR3 region is CSASPDRVRETQYF. The CDR3 bases are TGCAGCGCAAGTCCGGACAGGGTGCGTGAGACCCAGTACTTC.

The rearrangement links TRBV21-1 to TRBJ2-1; the table assigns TRBD2, which was not confirmed against the DNA. TRBV21-1 is a known pseudogene. This CDR3 has 18 amino acids. Written as DNA, the CDR3 is TGTGCCAGCAGCGCACCGGGGGGCCGGGATGTCATAATCGGTGAGCAGTTCTTC. Encoded protein: CASSAPGGRDVIIGEQFF.

This clone appeared a single time. The chain couples TRBV27 to TRBJ2-7, with D possibly TRBD2 on 6 matching bases. The germline gives CDR1 MNHEY, CDR2 SMNVEV (reference sequence). V lost 6 bases, J lost 1 base, and 13 bases lay in between. CDR3 length: 14 amino acids. The CDR3 DNA sequence: TGTGCCAGCAGGTCGGGAGTAGGGTCCTACGAGCAGTACTTC. It is translated as CASRSGVGSYEQYF.

The CDR3 spells CASSRDGTGNGYTF. CDR3 bases: TGTGCCAGCAGTCGGGACGGGACAGGGAATGGCTACACCTTC. V is TRBV28 and J is TRBJ1-2, with 9 bases identical to TRBD1. The trim removed 5 bases at V and 6 bases at J, leaving 7 bases unmatched. The CDR3 contains 14 residues. Germline values: CDR1 MDHEN, CDR2 SYDVKM.

The V and J genes are TRBV28 and TRBJ1-2, with D tentatively TRBD1 (5 bases). Germline CDR1 reads MDHEN; CDR2 reads SYDVKM. V was pared by 4 bases and J by 1 base, with 7 bases between. This CDR3 contains 13 residues. CDR3 sequence: CASSSGDNYGYTF. CDR3 nucleotide sequence: TGTGCCAGCAGTTCGGGGGATAACTATGGCTACACCTTC.

The chain couples TRBV28 to TRBJ2-7; 10 bases fit TRBD1. The V gene end was trimmed by 10 bases and the J gene end by 2 bases; junction bases not matched to a gene: 5. Per the germline V gene, CDR1 is MDHEN and CDR2 is SYDVKM. This CDR3 region has 13 residues. CDR3 DNA: TGTGCCACCCAGACAGGGGGCACCTACGAGCAGTACTTC. Residues: CATQTGGTYEQYF.

This sequence joins TRBV19 and TRBJ2-7; D remains ambiguous. V dropped 5 bases and J dropped 0 bases, with 11 bases sitting between them. The V gene's germline CDR1 is LNHDA and CDR2 SQIVND (reference sequence). This CDR3 has 14 residues. The chain's CDR3 is CASSLAVSSYEQYF. The CDR3 bases are TGTGCCAGTAGTTTGGCGGTGAGCTCCTACGAGCAGTACTTC.

V and J are TRBV7-9 and TRBJ1-1; D possibly corresponds to TRBD1 (6 bases). Between the trimmed V and J ends, which lost 1 base and 1 base, there was a span of 7 bases. The CDR3 loop spans 14 amino acids. Germline V gives CDR1 SEHNR, CDR2 FQNEAQ (reference sequence). In DNA form, the CDR3 reads TGTGCCAGCAGCTTAGAAGGGGGGAACACTGAAGCTTTCTTT. The encoded protein is CASSLEGGNTEAFF.

This chain joins TRBV7-8 and TRBJ2-7, with 9 bases lining up with TRBD1. CDR3 length equals 14 residues. CDR1 is SGHVS, CDR2 FQNEAQ, per germline. After removal of 2 bases from V and 3 bases from J, the junction contained 2 bases not matched to a gene. CDR3 in DNA: TGTGCCAGCAGCTTAATGGGACAGGGCTACGAGCAGTACTTC. As protein: CASSLMGQGYEQYF.

This clone was observed once. This chain connects TRBV7-9 to TRBJ2-2, with D perhaps matching TRBD2 (5 bases). Germline CDR1 reads SEHNR; CDR2 reads FQNEAQ (reference sequence). Trimming shortened V by 1 base and J by 4 bases, and 10 bases separated the two germline ends. The length of the CDR3 is 15 residues. The CDR3 loop reads CASSLVSGITGELFF. DNA of the CDR3: TGTGCCAGCAGCTTAGTCTCCGGGATCACCGGGGAGCTGTTTTTT.

This chain joins TRBV29-1 and TRBJ2-5; 9 bases agree with TRBD2. Germline V gene data show CDR1 as SQVTM and CDR2 as ANQGSEA. The junction had 2 bases not matched to a gene; V was cut back by 6 bases and J by 0 bases. The CDR3 is made up of 13 amino acids. The CDR3 is CSVGLANQETQYF. The CDR3 DNA reads TGCAGCGTCGGACTAGCGAACCAAGAGACCCAGTACTTC.

The V gene is TRBV9, the J gene TRBJ1-4; the D gene is possibly TRBD1 (6 bases). The CDR3 sequence is 15 residues long. The V end was cut by 4 bases, the J end by 5 bases, with 15 bases between. Germline CDR1 SGDLS, CDR2 YYNGEE. This chain's CDR3 is CASSTGQTLNEKLFF. CDR3 in DNA: TGTGCCAGCAGCACCGGACAGACTTTAAATGAAAAACTGTTTTTT.

This sequence joins TRBV2 and TRBJ2-7, with TRBD2 as a possible D gene (6 bases). Germline V CDR1 and CDR2: SNHLY, FYNNEI. V gave up 7 bases and J gave up 3 bases, with 16 bases separating them. This CDR3 is 14 amino acids long. The CDR3 DNA reads as TGTGCCAGCACCCAAGGCGGGATATTCTACGAGCAGTACTTC. Protein sequence: CASTQGGIFYEQYF.

The V and J genes are TRBV6-5 and TRBJ1-5, with 7 bases lining up with TRBD1. After removal of 2 bases from V and 4 bases from J, the junction contained 2 bases not matched to a gene. The germline gives CDR1 MNHEY, CDR2 SVGAGI. There are 14 residues in the CDR3. Here the CDR3 reads CASSYDRANQPQHF. The CDR3 region has the DNA TGTGCCAGCAGTTACGACAGGGCGAATCAGCCCCAGCATTTT.

This sequence joins TRBV2 and TRBJ2-7, with 9 nucleotides matching TRBD2. The junction had 1 base not matched to a gene; V was cut back by 1 base and J by 0 bases. The CDR3 has 15 amino acids. CDR1 is SNHLY, CDR2 FYNNEI, per germline. The CDR3 DNA sequence: TGTGCCAGCAGTGAAGGACTAGCGGACTCCTACGAGCAGTACTTC. Translated: CASSEGLADSYEQYF.

The genes are TRBV10-3 and TRBJ2-1, with 7 nucleotides matching TRBD2. The germline V gene has CDR1 ENHRY and CDR2 SYGVKD. Trimming cost V 7 bases and J 5 bases; bases outside gene matches: 11. The CDR3 totals 15 residues. CDR3 bases: TGTGCCATCAAAACAGGAGCGGGGAAAGACAATGAGCAGTTCTTC. Protein sequence: CAIKTGAGKDNEQFF.

The chain uses TRBV6-5 and TRBJ2-3; perhaps TRBD2 as D (6 bases). The CDR3 spans 14 residues. Germline CDR1 is MNHEY and CDR2 is SVGAGI. V gave up 6 bases and J gave up 2 bases, with 12 bases separating them. The CDR3 region has the DNA TGTGCCAGCAGGCTCCGGGACTTCACAGATACGCAGTATTTT. Translating gives CASRLRDFTDTQYF.